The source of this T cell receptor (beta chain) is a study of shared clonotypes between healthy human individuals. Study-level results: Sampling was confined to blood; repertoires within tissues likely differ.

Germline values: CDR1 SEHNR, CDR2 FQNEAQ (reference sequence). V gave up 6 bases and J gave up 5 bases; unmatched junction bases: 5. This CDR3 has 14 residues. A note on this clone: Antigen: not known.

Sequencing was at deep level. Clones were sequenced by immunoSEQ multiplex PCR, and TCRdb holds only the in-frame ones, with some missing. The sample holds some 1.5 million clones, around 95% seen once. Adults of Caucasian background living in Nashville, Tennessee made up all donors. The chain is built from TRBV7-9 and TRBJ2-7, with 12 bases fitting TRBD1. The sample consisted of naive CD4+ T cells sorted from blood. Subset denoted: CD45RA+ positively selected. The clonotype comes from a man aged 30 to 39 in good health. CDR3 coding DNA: TGTGCCAGCAGAACCGGGACAGGGGGCCACGAGCAGTACTTC. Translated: CASRTGTGGHEQYF.